This is a list of T cell receptor beta chains from one sample in a study of shared clonotypes between healthy human individuals. Assay used: immunoSEQ multiplex PCR; TCRdb lists only in-frame clones, some missing. Altogether approximately 1.1 million clones are present, 70% to 80% being singletons, with the ten largest covering 0.4% to 0.55%. Sequencing was carried out using memory CD4+ T cells from PBMCs. All receptors come from a man between 18 and 35 years old in good health. Some clones in this sample may be carry-over from other donors' samples. The CDR3 runs from the conserved cysteine through the conserved F or W. D genes are given only for firm matches. Size is omitted from some rows. Given values are once, few, many or a class for expanded clones.

clone_size	v_call	j_call	d_call	cdr3_aa	cdr3_nt
.	TRBV28	TRBJ2-5	.	CASSTEETQYF	TGTGCCAGCAGCACGGAAGAGACCCAGTACTTC
.	TRBV28	TRBJ2-3	.	CASRPSPWDTQYF	TGTGCCAGCAGGCCATCCCCCTGGGATACGCAGTATTTT
.	TRBV6-5	TRBJ2-5	.	CASSYSSWGSQETQYF	TGTGCCAGCAGTTACTCATCCTGGGGCAGCCAAGAGACCCAGTACTTC
.	TRBV28	TRBJ2-2	TRBD2	CASSLAGDTGELFF	TGTGCCAGCAGTCTAGCGGGAGACACCGGGGAGCTGTTTTTT
few	TRBV5-1	TRBJ2-5	.	CASSFEETQYF	TGCGCCAGCAGCTTTGAAGAGACCCAGTACTTC
.	TRBV4-2	TRBJ2-5	TRBD2	CASSHSSSGQETQYF	TGTGCCAGCAGCCATTCTTCTAGCGGCCAAGAGACCCAGTACTTC
.	TRBV5-1	TRBJ1-2	.	CASSDGQSSGGYTF	TGCGCCAGCAGCGACGGACAGAGCTCAGGTGGCTACACCTTC
.	TRBV6-5	TRBJ1-3	.	CASTYTLSGNTIYF	TGTGCCAGCACCTATACCCTTTCTGGAAACACCATATATTTT
.	TRBV10-3	TRBJ2-3	.	CAISDRGTYRPDTQYF	TGTGCCATCAGCGACCGCGGGACCTACCGTCCAGATACGCAGTATTTT
once	TRBV7-3	TRBJ2-2	.	CASSPVQTGELFF	TGTGCCAGCAGCCCCGTCCAGACCGGGGAGCTGTTTTTT
few	TRBV12-5	TRBJ2-2	TRBD2	CASGPGLVGTGELFF	TGTGCTAGTGGACCGGGACTAGTAGGCACCGGGGAGCTGTTTTTT
.	TRBV28	TRBJ2-7	.	CASTDLNYEQYF	TGTGCCAGCACGGACTTGAACTACGAGCAGTACTTC
.	TRBV5-4	TRBJ1-1	TRBD1	CASSSRQGDTEAFF	TGTGCCAGCAGCTCACGACAGGGGGACACTGAAGCTTTCTTT
.	TRBV5-1	TRBJ2-7	.	CASSFGQFYEQYF	TGCGCCAGCAGCTTTGGCCAGTTCTACGAGCAGTACTTC
.	TRBV7-9	TRBJ2-3	.	CASSQRASTDTQYF	TGTGCCAGCAGCCAGCGGGCTAGCACAGATACGCAGTATTTT
few	TRBV5-1	TRBJ2-7	.	CASSLDLHTYEQYF	TGCGCCAGCAGCTTGGATTTACACACCTACGAGCAGTACTTC
.	TRBV7-9	TRBJ2-2	TRBD2	CASSGRASTGELFF	TGTGCCAGCAGCGGGAGGGCGAGCACCGGGGAGCTGTTTTTT
many	TRBV7-9	TRBJ2-7	.	CASSRGRLSYEQYF	TGTGCCAGCAGCCGCGGACGGCTCTCCTACGAGCAGTACTTC
.	TRBV2	TRBJ1-1	TRBD1	CASRDRGRSYTEAFF	TGTGCCAGCAGGGACAGGGGACGTTCGTACACTGAAGCTTTCTTT
.	TRBV5-1	TRBJ2-3	TRBD2	CASSSGLAGGMDTQYF	TGCGCCAGCAGCTCGGGACTAGCGGGAGGGATGGATACGCAGTATTTT
.	TRBV7-2	TRBJ2-3	.	CASSLARGTDTQYF	TGTGCCAGCAGCTTAGCCCGGGGTACAGATACGCAGTATTTT
.	TRBV11-3	TRBJ2-3	TRBD2	CASSDRLAGGGDTQYF	TGTGCCAGCAGCGATAGACTAGCGGGAGGGGGAGATACGCAGTATTTT
.	TRBV6-1	TRBJ2-7	TRBD1	CASSGQTGVSEQYF	TGTGCCAGCAGTGGACAGACAGGGGTGAGTGAGCAGTACTTC
once	TRBV28	TRBJ1-2	.	CASSDPGSLWDGYTF	TGTGCCAGCAGTGACCCGGGATCCCTATGGGATGGCTACACCTTC
few	TRBV5-4	TRBJ2-5	.	CASSLDSHETQYF	TGTGCCAGCAGCTTGGACAGTCATGAGACCCAGTACTTC
.	TRBV5-6	TRBJ1-2	.	CASSTGTFRGYTF	TGTGCCAGCAGCACGGGAACGTTCCGGGGCTACACCTTC
.	TRBV9	TRBJ1-1	.	CASSARTVNTEAFF	TGTGCCAGCAGCGCCAGGACAGTGAACACTGAAGCTTTCTTT
.	TRBV5-6	TRBJ2-1	.	CASSLVRGRINEQFF	TGTGCCAGCAGCTTGGTTCGGGGGAGGATCAATGAGCAGTTCTTC
.	TRBV2	TRBJ2-5	.	CARRGGGSHQETQYF	TGTGCCAGAAGAGGCGGGGGCTCCCACCAAGAGACCCAGTACTTC
few	TRBV27	TRBJ2-7	.	CASSTFAGGEQYF	TGTGCCAGCAGCACCTTCGCGGGTGGCGAGCAGTACTTC
.	TRBV6-6	TRBJ1-1	TRBD1	CASTQQGETEAFF	TGTGCCAGCACCCAACAGGGGGAGACTGAAGCTTTCTTT
.	TRBV19	TRBJ2-7	TRBD2	CASSRLAGGGEQYF	TGTGCCAGTAGCCGACTAGCGGGAGGGGGTGAGCAGTACTTC
.	TRBV28	TRBJ1-2	.	CASSLEGVIGYTF	TGTGCCAGCAGTTTGGAAGGGGTGATCGGCTACACCTTC
.	TRBV28	TRBJ2-7	TRBD1	CASSFYRGEQYF	TGTGCCAGCAGTTTTTACAGGGGGGAGCAGTACTTC
.	TRBV23-1	TRBJ2-7	TRBD2	CASSQSGRGLAGPEQYF	TGCGCCAGCAGTCAATCGGGGAGGGGGCTAGCGGGACCCGAGCAGTACTTC
once	TRBV5-8	TRBJ2-3	TRBD2	CASSAGVSTDTQYF	TGTGCCAGCAGCGCGGGGGTTAGCACAGATACGCAGTATTTT
.	TRBV6-5	TRBJ2-3	.	CASSYRDSTDTQYF	TGTGCCAGCAGTTACCGGGACAGCACAGATACGCAGTATTTT
.	TRBV5-1	TRBJ2-5	.	CASSLGGLQETQYF	TGCGCCAGCAGCTTGGGGGGACTTCAAGAGACCCAGTACTTC
.	TRBV5-1	TRBJ2-7	.	CASSFGPGYNEQYF	TGCGCCAGCAGCTTTGGACCGGGATACAACGAGCAGTACTTC
.	TRBV6-1	TRBJ1-1	.	CASSEWGDSEAFF	TGTGCCAGCAGTGAATGGGGAGACTCGGAGGCTTTCTTT
.	TRBV15	TRBJ2-2	.	CAIQEGANTGELFF	TGTGCCATTCAGGAGGGCGCGAACACCGGGGAGCTGTTTTTT
.	TRBV9	TRBJ1-2	.	CASSLGRPKDYGYTF	TGTGCCAGCAGCCTCGGACGTCCTAAGGACTATGGCTACACCTTC
.	TRBV29-1	TRBJ2-7	TRBD1	CSVLGQGADEQYF	TGCAGCGTTTTAGGACAGGGGGCGGACGAGCAGTACTTC
once	TRBV28	TRBJ2-5	.	CASQGRETQYF	TGTGCCAGCCAGGGTAGGGAGACCCAGTACTTC
.	TRBV5-1	TRBJ2-2	.	CASSLLGNTGELFF	TGCGCCAGCAGCTTACTGGGCAACACCGGGGAGCTGTTTTTT
.	TRBV9	TRBJ2-7	.	CASTRTTKGEQYF	TGTGCCAGCACCAGGACAACGAAGGGGGAGCAGTACTTC
.	TRBV11-2	TRBJ2-7	.	CASSHAGVPPYEQYF	TGTGCCAGCAGCCACGCAGGGGTCCCCCCCTACGAGCAGTACTTC